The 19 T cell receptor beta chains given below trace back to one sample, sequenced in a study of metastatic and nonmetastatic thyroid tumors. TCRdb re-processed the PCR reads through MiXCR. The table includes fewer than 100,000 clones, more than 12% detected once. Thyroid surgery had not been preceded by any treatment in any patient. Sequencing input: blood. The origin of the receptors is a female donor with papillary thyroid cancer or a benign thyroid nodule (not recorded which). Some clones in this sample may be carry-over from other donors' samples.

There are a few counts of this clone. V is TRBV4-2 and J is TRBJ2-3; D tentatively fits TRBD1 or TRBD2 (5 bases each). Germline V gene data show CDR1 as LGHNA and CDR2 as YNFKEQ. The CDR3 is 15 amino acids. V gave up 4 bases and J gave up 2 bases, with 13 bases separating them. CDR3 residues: CASSPGRLITDTQYF. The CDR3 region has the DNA TGTGCCAGCAGCCCGGGACGTCTAATCACAGATACGCAGTATTTT.

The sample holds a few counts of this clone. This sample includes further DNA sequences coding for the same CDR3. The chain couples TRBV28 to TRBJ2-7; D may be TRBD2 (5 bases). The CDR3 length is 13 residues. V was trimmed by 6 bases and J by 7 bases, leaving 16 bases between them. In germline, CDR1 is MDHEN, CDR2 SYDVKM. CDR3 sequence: CASSLDYNYEQYF. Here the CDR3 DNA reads TGTGCCAGCAGCTTAGACTACAACTATGAGCAGTACTTC.

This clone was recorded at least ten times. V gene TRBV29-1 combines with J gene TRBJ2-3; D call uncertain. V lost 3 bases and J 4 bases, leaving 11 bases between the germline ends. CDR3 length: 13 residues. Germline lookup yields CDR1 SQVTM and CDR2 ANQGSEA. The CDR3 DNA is TGCAGCGTTGACGGGTCTACCCCAGATACGCAGTATTTT. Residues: CSVDGSTPDTQYF.

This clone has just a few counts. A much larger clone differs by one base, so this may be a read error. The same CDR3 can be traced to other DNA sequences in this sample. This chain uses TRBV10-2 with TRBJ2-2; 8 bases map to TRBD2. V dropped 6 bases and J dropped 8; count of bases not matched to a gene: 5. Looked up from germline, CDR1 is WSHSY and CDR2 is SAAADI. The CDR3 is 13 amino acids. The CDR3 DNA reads TGCGCCAGCAGGGGCGGGGGGACAGGGGAGCTGTTTTTT. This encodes CASRGGGTGELFF.

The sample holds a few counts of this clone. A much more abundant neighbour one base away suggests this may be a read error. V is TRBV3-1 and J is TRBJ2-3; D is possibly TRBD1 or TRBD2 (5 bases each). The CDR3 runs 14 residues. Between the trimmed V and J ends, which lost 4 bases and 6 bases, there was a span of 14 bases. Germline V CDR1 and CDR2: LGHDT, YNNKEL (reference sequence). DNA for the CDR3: TGTGCCAGCAGCCGAGAATCGGGGCGGGATACGCAGTATTTT. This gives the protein CASSRESGRDTQYF.

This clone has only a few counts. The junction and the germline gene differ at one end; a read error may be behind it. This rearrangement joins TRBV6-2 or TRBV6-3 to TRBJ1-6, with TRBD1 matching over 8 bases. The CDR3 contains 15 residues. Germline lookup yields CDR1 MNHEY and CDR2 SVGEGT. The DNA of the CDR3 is TGTGCCAGAAGTTACTCAGGGGGCGCAGATTCACACCTCCACTTT. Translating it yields CARSYSGGADSHLHF.

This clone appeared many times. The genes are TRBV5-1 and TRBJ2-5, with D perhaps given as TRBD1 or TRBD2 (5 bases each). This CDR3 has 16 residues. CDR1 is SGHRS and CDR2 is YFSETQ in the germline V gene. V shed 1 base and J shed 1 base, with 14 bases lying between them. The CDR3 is CASSLMGRTLQETQYF. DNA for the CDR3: TGCGCCAGCAGCTTGATGGGACGTACCCTCCAAGAGACCCAGTACTTC.

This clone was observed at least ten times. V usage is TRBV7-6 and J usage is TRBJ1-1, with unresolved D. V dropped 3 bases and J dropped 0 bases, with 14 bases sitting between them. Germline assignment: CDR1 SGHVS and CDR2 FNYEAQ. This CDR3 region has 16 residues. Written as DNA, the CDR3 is TGTGCCAGCAGCTTGGGAACCGGGTTGATGAACACTGAAGCTTTCTTT. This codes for CASSLGTGLMNTEAFF.

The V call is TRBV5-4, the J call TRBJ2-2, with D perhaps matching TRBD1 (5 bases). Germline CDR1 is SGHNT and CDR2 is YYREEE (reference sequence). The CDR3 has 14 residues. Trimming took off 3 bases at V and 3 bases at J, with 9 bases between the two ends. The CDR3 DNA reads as TGTGCCAGCAGCTCCCCAGGGTACACCGGGGAGCTGTTTTTT. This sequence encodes CASSSPGYTGELFF.

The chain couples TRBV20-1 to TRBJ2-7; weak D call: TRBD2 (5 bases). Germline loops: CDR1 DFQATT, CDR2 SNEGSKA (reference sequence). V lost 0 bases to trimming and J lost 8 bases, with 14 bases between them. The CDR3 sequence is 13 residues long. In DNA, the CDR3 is TGCAGTGCTAGAGAGGTACTAGTTGGCCAGCAGTACTTC. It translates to CSAREVLVGQQYF.

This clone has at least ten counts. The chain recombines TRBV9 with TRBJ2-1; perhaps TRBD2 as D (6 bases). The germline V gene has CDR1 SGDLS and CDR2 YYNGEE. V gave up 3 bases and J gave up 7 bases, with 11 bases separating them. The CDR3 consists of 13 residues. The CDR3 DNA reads TGTGCCAGCAGCGATCAACTAGCAAATGAGCAGTTCTTC. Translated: CASSDQLANEQFF. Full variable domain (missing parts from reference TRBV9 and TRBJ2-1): DSGVTQTPKHLITATGQRVTLRCSPRSGDLSVYWYQQSLDQGLQFLIQYYNGEERAKGNILERFSAQQFPDLHSELNLSSLELGDSALYFCASSDQLANEQFFGPGTRLTVL.

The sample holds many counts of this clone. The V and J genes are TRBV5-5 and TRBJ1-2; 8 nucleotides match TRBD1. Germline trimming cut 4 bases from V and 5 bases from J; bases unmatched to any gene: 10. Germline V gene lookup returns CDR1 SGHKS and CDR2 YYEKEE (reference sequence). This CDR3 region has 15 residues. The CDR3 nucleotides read TGTGCCAGCAGCCTGGAGACCGGGACAGGTTATGGCTACACCTTC. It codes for CASSLETGTGYGYTF.

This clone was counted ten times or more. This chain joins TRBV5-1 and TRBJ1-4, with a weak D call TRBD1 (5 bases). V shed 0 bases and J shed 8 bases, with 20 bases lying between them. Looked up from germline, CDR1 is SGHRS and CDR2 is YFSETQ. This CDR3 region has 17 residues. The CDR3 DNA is TGCGCCAGCAGCTTGGATTTTGGCGGGGGTCCACGGGAAAAACTGTTTTTT. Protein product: CASSLDFGGGPREKLFF. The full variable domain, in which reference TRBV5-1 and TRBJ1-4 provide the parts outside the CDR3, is KAGVTQTPRYLIKTRGQQVTLSCSPISGHRSVSWYQQTPGQGLQFLFEYFSETQRNKGNFPGRFSGRQFSNSRSEMNVSTLELGDSALYLCASSLDFGGGPREKLFFGSGTQLSVL.

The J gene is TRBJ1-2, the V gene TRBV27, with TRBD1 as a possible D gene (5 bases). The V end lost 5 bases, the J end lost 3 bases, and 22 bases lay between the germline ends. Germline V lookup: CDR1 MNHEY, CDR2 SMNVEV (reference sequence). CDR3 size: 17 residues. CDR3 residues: CASSAYSPGTGYYGYTF. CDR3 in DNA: TGTGCCAGCAGTGCATACTCTCCTGGGACCGGCTACTATGGCTACACCTTC.

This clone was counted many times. CDR3 amino acids: CASSAGAFKGPPYEQYF. CDR3 DNA sequence: TGTGCCAGCAGCGCAGGAGCTTTCAAGGGGCCCCCCTACGAGCAGTACTTC. J is TRBJ2-7 and V is TRBV11-1, with D maybe TRBD1 (5 bases). Trimming cost V 5 bases and J 2 bases, with 22 bases left between them. CDR3 length equals 17 residues. CDR1 is SGHAT and CDR2 is FQDESV in the germline V gene (reference sequence).

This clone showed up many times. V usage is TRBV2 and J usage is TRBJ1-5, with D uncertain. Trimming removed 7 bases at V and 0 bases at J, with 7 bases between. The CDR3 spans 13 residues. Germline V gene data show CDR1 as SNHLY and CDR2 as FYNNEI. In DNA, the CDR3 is TGTGCCAGCAAGAGGGATAGCAATCAGCCCCAGCATTTT. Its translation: CASKRDSNQPQHF.

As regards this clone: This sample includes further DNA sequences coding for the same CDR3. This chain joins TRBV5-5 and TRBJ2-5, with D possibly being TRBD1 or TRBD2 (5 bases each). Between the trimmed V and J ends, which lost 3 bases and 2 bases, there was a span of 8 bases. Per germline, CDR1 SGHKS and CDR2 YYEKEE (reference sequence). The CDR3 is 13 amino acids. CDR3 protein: CASSWDVQETQYF. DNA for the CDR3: TGTGCCAGCAGCTGGGACGTTCAAGAGACCCAGTACTTC. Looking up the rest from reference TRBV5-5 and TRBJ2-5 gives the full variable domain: DAGVTQSPTHLIKTRGQQVTLRCSPISGHKSVSWYQQVLGQGPQFIFQYYEKEERGRGNFPDRFSARQFPNYSSELNVNALLLGDSALYLCASSWDVQETQYFGPGTRLLVL.

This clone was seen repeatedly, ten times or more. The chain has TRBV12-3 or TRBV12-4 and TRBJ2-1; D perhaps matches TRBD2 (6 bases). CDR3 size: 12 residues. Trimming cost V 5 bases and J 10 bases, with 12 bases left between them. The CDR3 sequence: CASSAGTGEQFF. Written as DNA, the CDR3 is TGTGCCAGCAGTGCCGGGACTGGGGAGCAGTTCTTC.

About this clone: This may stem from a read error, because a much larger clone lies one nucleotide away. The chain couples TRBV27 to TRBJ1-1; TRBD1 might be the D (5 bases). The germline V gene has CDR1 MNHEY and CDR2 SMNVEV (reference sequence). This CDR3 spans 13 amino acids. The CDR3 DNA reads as TGTGCCAGCAGTTTATCAGGAGGGGCTGATACTCTCTTT. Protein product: CASSLSGGADTLF.